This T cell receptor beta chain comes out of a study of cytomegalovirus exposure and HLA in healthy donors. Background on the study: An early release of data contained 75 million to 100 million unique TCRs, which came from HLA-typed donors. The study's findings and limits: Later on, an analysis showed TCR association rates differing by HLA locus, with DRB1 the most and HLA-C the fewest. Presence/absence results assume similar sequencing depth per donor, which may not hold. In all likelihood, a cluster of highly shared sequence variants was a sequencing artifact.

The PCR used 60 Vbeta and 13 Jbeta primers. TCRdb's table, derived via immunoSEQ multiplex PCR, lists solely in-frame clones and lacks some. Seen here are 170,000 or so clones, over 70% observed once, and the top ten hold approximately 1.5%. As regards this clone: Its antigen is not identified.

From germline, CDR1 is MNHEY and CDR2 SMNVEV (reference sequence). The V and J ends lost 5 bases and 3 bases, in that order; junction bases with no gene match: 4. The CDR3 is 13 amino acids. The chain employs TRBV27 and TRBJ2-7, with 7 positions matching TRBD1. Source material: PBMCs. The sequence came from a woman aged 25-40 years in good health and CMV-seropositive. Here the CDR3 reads CASSAGTDYEQYF. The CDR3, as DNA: TGTGCCAGCAGTGCCGGGACAGACTACGAGCAGTACTTC.